This TCR beta chain was profiled in a study of blood T cell repertoires in COVID-19. Study-wide background: COVID-19 samples, acute and convalescent, were from the United States, Italy and Spain. The cDNA or gDNA used as material had been derived from T cells, B-cell-depleted T cells, or PBMCs.

Per the authors' pipeline: Using reference gene primer amplification, nucleated cell counts were estimated. Generated by immunoSEQ multiplex PCR, the TCRdb table keeps only in-frame clones and is missing some. The D gene and trimming were derived from the DNA, and the V and J assignments and clone size from that table. Of 250,000 or so clones in the sample, 88% were seen once. Points on this clone: Other DNA sequences in this specimen translate into the identical CDR3.

CDR1 and CDR2 (germline): MNHEY, SVGAGI. The ends were cut back, 5 bases at V and 0 bases at J, with 8 bases in the middle. The CDR3 extends over 14 amino acids. The sequence was obtained from a middle-aged woman who had recovered from COVID-19. The chain joins TRBV6-5 to TRBJ1-3; possible D gene TRBD1, 5 bases. Input material: peripheral blood. DNA of the CDR3: TGTGCCAGCAGTCGGGACTTCTCTGGAAACACCATATATTTT. As protein: CASSRDFSGNTIYF.